This is a list of T cell receptor beta chains from one sample in a study of T-cell reconstitution after alpha-beta-depleted transplantation in children. TCRdb re-analysed the PCR reads in MiXCR, keeping a single row per CDR3 protein. Found here are about 590,000 distinct CDR3 sequences, over 10% of them singletons; the top ten hold roughly 2.3%. The material sequenced was PBMCs, mostly from graft donor cells, taken 360 days after TCRalphabeta/CD19-depleted stem cell transplant. The source of these receptors is a male patient younger than 18 who had a stem cell transplant for acute myeloid leukemia, so the T cells may come from the graft donor. CDR3s include the opening cysteine and the closing phenylalanine or tryptophan.

TRBJ2-7 | TRBV5-1 | CASSSLNRDRVVMVHEQYF
TRBJ2-1 | TRBV5-1 | CASSSYYDSYNEQFF
TRBJ2-7 | TRBV2 | CASSDRLYEQYF
TRBJ2-1 | TRBV7-9 | CASSLEGRPHNEQFF
TRBJ1-6 | TRBV12-3/TRBV12-4 | CASSFTGGNSPLHF
TRBJ2-1 | TRBV6-2/TRBV6-3 | CASIGGSTYNEQFF
TRBJ2-1 | TRBV6-5 | CASSYTSSGSYNEQFF
TRBJ1-1 | TRBV7-3 | CASSSQNTEAFF
TRBJ2-5 | TRBV7-9 | CASSLVTSGKETQYF
TRBJ2-7 | TRBV7-6 | CASSRIRTELGYEQYF
TRBJ2-7 | TRBV18 | CASSRGPPTTAGAPFYEQYF
TRBJ2-1 | TRBV7-2 | CASSFTPSGRPYNEQFF
TRBJ2-5 | TRBV29-1 | CSVVLFQETQYF
TRBJ2-3 | TRBV5-1 | CASRPSGKGADTQYF
TRBJ2-7 | TRBV3-1 | CASSPLGYEQYF
TRBJ1-2 | TRBV12-3/TRBV12-4 | CASSSGTGVGGNYGYTF
TRBJ2-7 | TRBV9 | CASSVDGDSTYEQYF
TRBJ1-1 | TRBV4-2 | CASSHDDSLNTEAFF
TRBJ2-2 | TRBV3-1 | CASSQMLATGELFF
TRBJ2-1 | TRBV20-1 | CSANRQGRYNEQFF
TRBJ2-1 | TRBV5-1 | CASRALAGINEQFF
TRBJ2-2 | TRBV6-5 | CASSYFPAGVNTGELFF
TRBJ2-2 | TRBV11-2 | CASSHGQLLITGELFF
TRBJ2-3 | TRBV7-2 | CASSVRLAGGGDTQYF
TRBJ1-1 | TRBV12-3/TRBV12-4 | CASSIRRGMNTEAFF
TRBJ1-2 | TRBV29-1 | CSVVTGGFRGYTF
TRBJ2-2 | TRBV29-1 | CSVVTGKNTGELFF
TRBJ2-1 | TRBV11-2 | CASSLGGGPREFF
TRBJ2-1 | TRBV6-5 | CASSYSREQFF
TRBJ1-6 | TRBV28 | CASSFIREGRGSYNSPLHF
TRBJ2-7 | TRBV28 | CASSPRLAGGRSSYEQYF
TRBJ2-2 | TRBV6-1 | CASSPRIGQGATGELFF
TRBJ2-1 | TRBV20-1 | CSARDPSGLAGRGEQFF
TRBJ2-7 | TRBV5-6 | CASSIGTGSHEQYF
TRBJ2-1 | TRBV7-3 | CASSLRTSGREIYNEQFF
TRBJ2-7 | TRBV29-1 | CSVGTVVGEQYF
TRBJ2-7 | TRBV21-1 | CASSKGGGYEQYF
TRBJ2-1 | TRBV5-4 | CASSLDTSGSPFF
TRBJ2-7 | TRBV9 | CASSVDSSGVINEQYF
TRBJ2-1 | TRBV19 | CASKWYITGLDEQFF